The 22 T cell receptor beta chains presented below share a single source sample, sequenced in a study of blood T cell repertoires in COVID-19. Libraries were prepared by immunoSEQ multiplex PCR; TCRdb keeps only in-frame clonotypes and omits some of them. In the table there are tens of thousands of clones, roughly 88% of which are singletons. The sample taken for sequencing was peripheral blood. These receptors came from a woman between 45 and 65 years old in a cohort sampled during active COVID-19.

The chain joins TRBV9 to TRBJ2-7; TRBD2 matches 13 bases. V trimming: 3 bases; J trimming: 2 bases; junction bases outside the gene matches: 8. The V gene's germline CDR1 is SGDLS and CDR2 YYNGEE. This CDR3 comprises 17 residues. Here the CDR3 reads CASSEGLAGDLPYEQYF. For the CDR3, the DNA is TGTGCCAGCAGCGAAGGACTAGCGGGAGACCTCCCCTACGAGCAGTACTTC.

The chain recombines TRBV6-5 with TRBJ2-2; 12 bases fit TRBD1. CDR1 MNHEY and CDR2 SVGAGI come from the germline V gene. CDR3 size: 15 residues. Unmatched junction bases numbered 2, after V lost 5 bases and J lost 4 bases. The CDR3 reads CASSRDRGLTGELFF. The CDR3 nucleotides read TGTGCCAGCAGTAGGGACAGGGGGCTCACCGGGGAGCTGTTTTTT.

The V and J genes are TRBV2 and TRBJ1-2; tentatively, D is TRBD1 (5 bases). The V end was cut by 8 bases, the J end by 1 base, with 17 bases between. CDR3 size: 15 residues. Germline V gene lookup returns CDR1 SNHLY and CDR2 FYNNEI. The CDR3 region has the DNA TGTGCCAGCCTCCCGGGAGCCGGGGGTAACTATGGCTACACCTTC. Protein: CASLPGAGGNYGYTF.

This sequence joins TRBV29-1 and TRBJ2-3; 8 bases align to TRBD1. The CDR3 runs to 13 residues. Germline CDR1 and CDR2: SQVTM and ANQGSEA. J lost 4 bases, V lost 4 bases, and 4 bases had no gene match. In nucleotides, the CDR3 is TGCAGCGTTGTAGACAGGGGTCCAGATACGCAGTATTTT. Its protein is CSVVDRGPDTQYF.

The CDR3: CASGTGGYEQYF. The CDR3 DNA follows: TGTGCCAGCGGGACAGGGGGCTACGAGCAGTACTTC. This sequence joins TRBV3-1 (or the pseudogene TRBV3-2) and TRBJ2-7; 11 bases map to TRBD1. The V gene's germline CDR1 is LGHDT and CDR2 YNNKEL (reference sequence). The CDR3 totals 12 residues. V lost 8 bases to trimming and J lost 3 bases; unmatched junction nucleotides: 0.

The chain combines TRBV6-5 with TRBJ2-3, with TRBD1 matching 8 bases. With 6 bases clipped from V and 4 bases from J, the junction kept 3 bases outside the gene matches. The CDR3 length is 13 residues. Germline-derived CDR1 and CDR2 are MNHEY and SVGAGI. The CDR3 DNA sequence: TGTGCCAGCAGGGAGACAGGGGCAGATACGCAGTATTTT. This gives the protein CASRETGADTQYF.

The rearrangement uses TRBV28 and TRBJ2-1; tentative D call: TRBD2 (5 bases). Trimming removed 11 bases at V and 0 bases at J, with 17 bases between. Germline V CDR1 and CDR2: MDHEN, SYDVKM. This CDR3 has 15 amino acids. In nucleotides, the CDR3 is TGTGCCGCAAGCGGCACCCTGAGCTCCTACAATGAGCAGTTCTTC. The encoded protein is CAASGTLSSYNEQFF.

The CDR3 DNA reads as TGTGCCAGTAGTCCCGTTTCCTACAATGAGCAGTTCTTC. Translated, it gives CASSPVSYNEQFF. V gene TRBV19 combines with J gene TRBJ2-1; D remains unclear. The CDR3 extends over 13 amino acids. Trimming left V 5 bases short and J 1 base short, with 6 bases between. Per the germline V gene, CDR1 is LNHDA and CDR2 is SQIVND (reference sequence).

CDR3 in DNA: TGTGCCAGTAGTATATGGGAGGAGCAGTTCTTC. This codes for CASSIWEEQFF. The rearrangement links TRBV19 to TRBJ2-1; weak D call: TRBD2 (5 bases). Trimming removed 2 bases from V and 10 bases from J, with 6 bases in between. The CDR3 runs to 11 residues. Per germline, CDR1 LNHDA and CDR2 SQIVND (reference sequence).

The chain uses TRBV3-1 (or the pseudogene TRBV3-2) and TRBJ2-3; 9 bases are shared with TRBD2. The CDR3 has 20 residues. Germline V CDR1 and CDR2: LGHDT, YNNKEL (reference sequence). The junction had 17 bases not matched to a gene; V was cut back by 2 bases and J by 2 bases. CDR3 protein: CASSQPGREGRGRYTDTQYF. In DNA form, the CDR3 reads TGTGCCAGCAGCCAACCGGGGCGGGAGGGCCGTGGGCGGTACACAGATACGCAGTATTTT.

The chain combines TRBV13 with TRBJ2-3; TRBD2 agrees at 12 bases. There are 21 residues in the CDR3. The trim removed 5 bases at V and 1 base at J, leaving 19 bases unmatched. The germline V gene encodes CDR1 PRHDT and CDR2 FYEKMQ (reference sequence). The CDR3 sequence is CASSITGLAGGPLHRTDTQYF. The CDR3 DNA is TGTGCCAGCAGCATTACGGGGCTAGCGGGAGGGCCGCTGCACCGCACAGATACGCAGTATTTT.

The rearrangement joins TRBV2 to TRBJ2-7; 9 positions match TRBD1. Trimming cost V 7 bases and J 5 bases; bases outside gene matches: 9. The CDR3 is made up of 14 amino acids. CDR1 is SNHLY and CDR2 is FYNNEI in the germline V gene. CDR3 region: CASKVGTGFHEQYF. CDR3 nucleotide sequence: TGTGCCAGCAAGGTTGGGACAGGGTTCCACGAGCAGTACTTC.

J is TRBJ2-5 and V is TRBV6-5; possible D gene TRBD2, 6 bases. CDR3 length: 14 residues. CDR1 and CDR2 from the germline V gene are MNHEY and SVGAGI. The V end lost 7 bases, the J end lost 7 bases, and 19 bases lay between the germline ends. The CDR3 loop reads CASILGGAPVTQYF. CDR3 coding DNA: TGTGCCAGCATTCTGGGGGGAGCCCCGGTGACCCAGTACTTC.

This sequence joins TRBV16 and TRBJ1-6; 8 nucleotides align to TRBD1. This CDR3 has 15 residues. CDR1 KGHSY and CDR2 FQNENV come from the germline V gene. Trimming took 2 bases from V and 7 from J; bases not matched to a gene: 4. The CDR3 is CASSQEQGVNSPLHF. Written as DNA, the CDR3 is TGTGCCAGCAGCCAAGAACAGGGGGTAAATTCACCCCTCCACTTT. Drawing the rest from reference TRBV16 and TRBJ1-6, the complete variable domain is GEEVAQTPKHLVRGEGQKAKLYCAPIKGHSYVFWYQQVLKNEFKFLISFQNENVFDETGMPKERFSAKCLPNSPCSLEIQATKLEDSAVYFCASSQEQGVNSPLHFGNGTRLTVT.

This chain joins TRBV19 and TRBJ2-3, with 7 bases fitting TRBD2. V shed 1 base and J 2 bases; nucleotides not matched to a gene: 6. This CDR3 has 16 amino acids. Germline V gene data show CDR1 as LNHDA and CDR2 as SQIVND (reference sequence). The CDR3 DNA reads TGTGCCAGTAGTATAGCCGGACTAGGGACCACAGATACGCAGTATTTT. This codes for CASSIAGLGTTDTQYF.

This sequence joins TRBV5-1 and TRBJ2-1; 8 nucleotides agree with TRBD2. CDR1 SGHRS and CDR2 YFSETQ come from the germline V gene. V lost 3 bases and J lost 7; bases outside the gene matches: 15. The CDR3 runs to 17 residues. The CDR3 DNA reads as TGCGCCAGCAGCTCAGATGCCCAAGGTAGCGGGATTAATGAGCAGTTCTTC. Protein: CASSSDAQGSGINEQFF.

V and J are TRBV27 and TRBJ1-2; 8 bases are shared with TRBD1. V shed 7 bases, J shed 6 bases, and the junction held 7 bases outside the gene matches. Germline CDR1 and CDR2: MNHEY and SMNVEV (reference sequence). CDR3 length equals 13 residues. The DNA for the CDR3 is TGTGCCAGCACGCCGAGACAGGGGAATGGCTACACCTTC. It yields the protein CASTPRQGNGYTF.

The chain joins TRBV5-8 to TRBJ2-3; 9 nucleotides match TRBD2. CDR3 length equals 18 residues. J gave up 0 bases and V 4 bases, and 12 bases lay outside the gene matches. Germline V gives CDR1 SGHTS, CDR2 YDEGEE. The CDR3 here is CASSLGIAGDTSTDTQYF. The CDR3 DNA reads TGTGCCAGCAGCCTGGGGATAGCGGGAGATACTAGCACAGATACGCAGTATTTT.

V and J are TRBV3-1 (or the pseudogene TRBV3-2) and TRBJ2-1, with TRBD2 matching 8 bases. V dropped 2 bases and J dropped 10; count of bases not matched to a gene: 19. The CDR3 has 18 residues. In germline, CDR1 is LGHDT, CDR2 YNNKEL (reference sequence). The CDR3 coding sequence is TGTGCCAGCAGCCAAACGGGACTAGGACGCCCCCAGTCGGTAGAGCAGTTCTTC. It translates to CASSQTGLGRPQSVEQFF.

Here the CDR3 reads CASSPVPRGGLETQYF. CDR3 nucleotide sequence: TGCGCCAGCAGCCCGGTTCCCAGAGGGGGTCTGGAGACCCAGTACTTC. The chain carries TRBV4-1 and TRBJ2-5; perhaps TRBD1 as D (6 bases). Germline V gene sequence: CDR1 MGHRA, CDR2 YSYEKL. Trimming shortened V by 4 bases and J by 5 bases, and 20 bases separated the two germline ends. This CDR3 has 16 amino acids.

The chain is built from TRBV7-2 and TRBJ2-7; TRBD1 matches 11 bases. V lost 4 bases and J lost 5; bases outside the gene matches: 4. The germline V gene encodes CDR1 SGHTA and CDR2 FQGNSA. There are 14 residues in the CDR3. Here the CDR3 reads CASSYLDRGHEQYF. CDR3 coding DNA: TGTGCCAGCAGCTACCTGGACAGGGGGCACGAGCAGTACTTC.

J is TRBJ2-4 and V is TRBV5-1; 7 nucleotides match TRBD2. Per germline, CDR1 SGHRS and CDR2 YFSETQ. The CDR3 contains 16 residues. The ends lost 0 bases at V and 6 bases at J; junction bases unmatched: 9. CDR3 nucleotides: TGCGCCAGCAGCTTGGAGGCGGGAGATGGAGGAAACATTCAGTACTTC. Encoded protein: CASSLEAGDGGNIQYF.